This TCR beta chain was profiled in a study of response to subunit inactivated influenza vaccine. General observations from the study: Authors suggested each seasonal influenza vaccination recruits few new T cells.

This clonotype appeared many times. Its matching antigen is unknown. TCRdb analysed the RT-PCR reads with MiXCR anew, one entry per CDR3 protein. The data show about 310,000 distinct CDR3 sequences, approximately 20% seen once. Germline CDR1 and CDR2: SGHAT and FQNNGV. V was cut by 0 bases and J by 0 bases, with 21 bases left in between. The CDR3 loop spans 20 amino acids. This TCR was recovered from a man between 50 and 69 years old who received an inactivated influenza vaccine. The chain combines TRBV11-2 with TRBJ1-5, with unresolved D. The sample consisted of PBMCs from blood, taken less than 22 months after vaccination. The CDR3 loop is CASSLEDFHRYTDSNQPQHF. The DNA for the CDR3 is TGTGCCAGCAGCTTAGAGGACTTTCACCGTTATACCGATAGCAATCAGCCCCAGCATTTT.